This T cell receptor beta chain was sequenced during a study of cytomegalovirus exposure and HLA in healthy donors. Amplification used 60 Vbeta primers and 13 Jbeta primers. The method was immunoSEQ multiplex PCR; TCRdb's version includes in-frame clones alone and lacks a portion of them. The top ten clones hold roughly 2.5% of a sample with about 130,000 clones, less than 85% of them seen once. This CDR3 is 15 amino acids long. Trimming pared 3 bases from V and 2 bases from J, leaving 13 bases between. Per the germline V gene, CDR1 is MGHRA and CDR2 is YSYEKL. The gene calls are TRBV4-1 and TRBJ2-5; D is possibly TRBD1 (6 bases). Sequences were obtained from PBMCs. This clonotype was sampled from a man aged 25 to 40 in good health and CMV-seronegative. CDR3 coding DNA: TGCGCCAGCAGCCACGCCAGGGGTTCACAAGAGACCCAGTACTTC. Residues: CASSHARGSQETQYF.